This entry describes one T cell receptor (beta chain). Its cognate antigen is unknown. These data belong to a study of CD4 T cells in relation to SARS-CoV-2 and coronaviruses. Background on the study: The HLA restriction of the shared crossreactive spike epitopes was mapped.

Using immunoSEQ multiplex PCR, the repertoire was profiled, and TCRdb retains in-frame clones only, with some absent. The table shows some 27,000 clones, with about 79% occurring only once. The unexposed donors gave CD4+ T cells in about 2010-2019, prior to COVID-19. The cells were cultured for under 13 days before CD4+ T cells were isolated. As cell numbers allowed, unexposed-donor CD4+ T cells faced SARS-CoV-2 S/N and four cold-coronavirus spikes. This clonotype originated in a human donor in good health. Sequenced sample: CD4+ T cells from PBMCs, cultured in vitro.

CDR3 nucleotides: TGTGCCAGCAGCCCCTGGCGAGGTAGATACAATGAGCAGTTCTTC. The encoded protein is CASSPWRGRYNEQFF. The chain has TRBV7-3 and TRBJ2-1, with no clear D. Germline V gene data show CDR1 as SGHTA and CDR2 as FQGTGA. The CDR3 consists of 15 residues. V was pared by 5 bases and J by 4 bases, with 15 bases between.